This paragraph reports one T cell receptor (beta chain). The source of the sample is a study of blood T cell repertoires in COVID-19. In the study overall: Sites across the United States, Italy and Spain contributed samples from acute and convalescent COVID-19. T cells, B-cell-depleted T cells, or PBMCs supplied cDNA or gDNA.

This CDR3 has 13 residues. Trimming removed 0 bases from V and 7 bases from J, with 10 bases in between. Germline V gene data show CDR1 as SGHTA and CDR2 as FQGNSA. Only in-frame clones appear in the TCRdb table, and some are missing; sequencing was by immunoSEQ multiplex PCR. The data show over 150,000 clones, with about 90% seen just once and roughly 7% held by the top ten. Participant ages covered about 18 to 100 years across 20 to 30 US areas. Participants' own reports of clinical history determined their cohort assignment. The sequenced sample was PBMCs or T cells enriched from blood (not recorded which). The rearrangement uses TRBV7-2 and TRBJ2-7; tentatively, D is TRBD2 (5 bases). The TCR sequence derives from a woman aged 50 to 60 who had recovered from COVID-19. In DNA form, the CDR3 reads TGTGCCAGCAGCTTAGCCCCTAGCTTGGAGCAGTACTTC. It yields the protein CASSLAPSLEQYF.